What follows is one T cell receptor (beta chain) and its context. Its antigen is as yet unknown. The data were obtained in a study of shared clonotypes between healthy human individuals. The V gene lost 0 bases and the J gene lost 2 bases, with 10 bases spanning the gap. The CDR3 contains 15 residues. Nashville, Tennessee was home to all donors, who were Caucasian adults. General study findings and limits: Some clonotypes were shared by all four sorted-subset donors, while others were not shared. The non-shared ones had lower generation probabilities than the shared ones.

The protocol was immunoSEQ multiplex PCR, while the TCRdb copy is restricted to in-frame clones and leaves out a portion. Counted here are about 1.1 million clones, approximately 80% occurring once; the ten biggest clones make up 0.89%. Sequenced sample: memory CD4+ T cells from PBMCs. The subset: CD45RA-negative fraction. The clonotype was recovered from a man aged 18 to 35 in good health. Some clones in this sample may be carry-over from other donors' samples. The chain carries TRBV23-1 and TRBJ1-2; the D is unclear. Being an ORF, TRBV23-1 has a function that is uncertain. CDR3 sequence (DNA): TGCGCCAGCAGTCAATCGGTCAGCCCCAACTATGGCTACACCTTC. It translates to CASSQSVSPNYGYTF.